A selection of T cell receptor beta chains follows, all from one sample in a study of cytomegalovirus exposure and HLA in healthy donors. Sequenced by immunoSEQ multiplex PCR; TCRdb stores in-frame clones only, minus some. The sample carries around 190,000 clones, 75% to 85% recorded once. Sample: PBMCs. The receptors were gathered from a girl aged 2 to 10 in good health and CMV-seropositive. Both conserved end residues are trimmed from each CDR3. Each record gives: J gene, V gene, CDR3 protein.

TRBJ2-3,TRBV4-1,ASSQVLGRSDTQY
TRBJ1-4,TRBV29-1,SVEAGSNEKLF
TRBJ1-5,TRBV27,ASRLTYGQGSGQPQH
TRBJ1-1,TRBV6-1,ASSQTQNTEAF
TRBJ2-7,TRBV4-2,ASSHKTGGGGYEQY
TRBJ2-2,TRBV7-8,ASSLHRGPRTGELF
TRBJ1-2,TRBV6-1,ASSGSGTGGLGGYT
TRBJ2-3,TRBV6-5,ASSPKRLAGDTQY
TRBJ2-4,TRBV5-6,ASSSLRGLAKNIQY
TRBJ1-2,TRBV7-9,ASSLGGQVYGYT
TRBJ2-7,TRBV11-3,ASSRGLPYEQY
TRBJ1-6,TRBV14,ASSQIGSSYNSPLH
TRBJ2-2,TRBV9,ASSSRIGTTNTGELF
TRBJ2-5,TRBV4-2,ASSQGLLAGEQETQY
TRBJ1-3,TRBV29-1,SVDFYGTGPGNTIY
TRBJ2-1,TRBV28,ASFPRDRGGNNEQF
TRBJ1-1,TRBV30,AWNKGVLGNTEAF
TRBJ1-2,TRBV28,GTGDFNYGYT
TRBJ1-2,TRBV6-5,ASSYSRTALTGYT
TRBJ2-1,TRBV10-1,ASSESLFNEQF
TRBJ1-2,TRBV5-5,ASSRPPGGGYT
TRBJ1-4,TRBV25-1,ASSPGTGDPSVL
TRBJ1-5,TRBV6-1,ASSDRNNQPQH
TRBJ1-3,TRBV14,ASSTPGTGRLLSGNTIY
TRBJ1-6,TRBV10-3,AISQGTVGSPLH
TRBJ2-5,TRBV5-3,ARSSGRLAGGPREETQY
TRBJ1-5,TRBV2,ASSDSTGALKAVI
TRBJ2-1,TRBV4-2,AISTSGGAREQF
TRBJ1-1,TRBV27,ASSDRDRGYTEAF
TRBJ2-1,TRBV25-1,ATTSGDNEQF
TRBJ2-3,TRBV5-1,ASRRRASTDTQY
TRBJ2-5,TRBV15,ATSRDRAGGVETQY
TRBJ2-6,TRBV15,ATSTGGAGANVLT
TRBJ2-1,TRBV30,AWSVGQGVNEQF
TRBJ2-2,TRBV28,ASSLRGTGNTGELF
TRBJ2-3,TRBV5-1,ASSFPGTDTQY
TRBJ1-3,TRBV2,ASNPQGNTIY
TRBJ2-7,TRBV7-2,ASSLVGYSYEQY
TRBJ1-2,TRBV5-1,ASSLGQARTPGGYT
TRBJ1-3,TRBV28,ASSLYGTGSNTIY
TRBJ2-3,TRBV15,ATSRDLIEARTDTQY
TRBJ2-3,TRBV2,ASRGAGTDTQY